In its sample, the clone carrying this T cell receptor (beta chain) was seen many times. Its specificity is unknown. This record comes from a study of T cell repertoires in cytomegalovirus infection. In the study overall: An indication of both CMV infection and matching HLA type came from public TCR beta signatures.

TCRdb fed the reads into MiXCR, producing one record per CDR3 protein. The data contain about 530,000 distinct CDR3 sequences, less than 30% of them singletons. The junction had 1 base not matched to a gene; V was cut back by 5 bases and J by 8 bases. The length of the CDR3 is 12 residues. Study-wide findings and caveats: Using cumulative public TCR beta family frequency, the authors identified those who carried CMV together with the relevant HLA. The ex vivo response was dominated by HLA-C-restricted CMV-specific TCR beta clonotypes.

V usage is TRBV12-3 or TRBV12-4 and J usage is TRBJ1-2; 11 bases map to TRBD1. Sequencing was done on a sample of PBMCs. The TCR comes from a human donor in good health (CMV status not recorded). Some clones in this sample may be carry-over from other donors' samples. CDR3 nucleotide sequence: TGTGCCAGCAGTCGGACAGGGGGCGGCTACACCTTC. It specifies CASSRTGGGYTF.